A selection of T cell receptor beta chains follows, all from one sample in a study of cytomegalovirus exposure and HLA in healthy donors. The repertoire was sequenced with immunoSEQ multiplex PCR; TCRdb's copy has only in-frame clones and lacks some. The sample lists 140,000 to 150,000 clones, 60% to 80% occurring once. Sequencing was performed on PBMCs. The source of these receptors is a woman aged 25 to 39 in good health and CMV-seronegative. Each CDR3 is given with its conserved first and last residue. A D gene is named only where the DNA matches it firmly. A row's size may be missing; if present it is once, few, many or a size class.

TRBD1,TRBJ1-6,-,TRBV18,TGTGCCAGCTCCCGGGACAGCCTCAATTCACCCCTCCACTTT,CASSRDSLNSPLHF
TRBD1,TRBJ1-2,-,TRBV30,TGTGCCTGCTCACGTGGGACAGGGGGGTTGAGTGGCTACACCTTC,CACSRGTGGLSGYTF
-,TRBJ1-5,-,TRBV6-5,TGTGCCAGCAGTTACTCACGCAGGAGCAATCAGCCCCAGCATTTT,CASSYSRRSNQPQHF
TRBD2,TRBJ2-1,-,TRBV11-2,TGTGCCAGCAGCTTAGTCCTAGCGGGCAATGAGCAGTTCTTC,CASSLVLAGNEQFF
-,TRBJ1-5,few,TRBV4-1,TGCGCCAGCAGCCAAGATGAACCTGCAGGGCGCAATCAGCCCCAGCATTTT,CASSQDEPAGRNQPQHF
TRBD1,TRBJ2-6,-,TRBV29-1,TGCAGCGTCGCGACAGGGGCTTCTGGGGCCAACGTCCTGACTTTC,CSVATGASGANVLTF
-,TRBJ2-7,-,TRBV6-5,TGTGCCAGCAGTTCCCCAACGACAGGTCTCAGCCACGAGCAGTACTTC,CASSSPTTGLSHEQYF
TRBD1,TRBJ1-2,-,TRBV9,TGTGCCAGCAGCGCAAATCAGGGTAGGGACAGAGGAAAAAGGGTTGGCTACACCTTC,CASSANQGRDRGKRVGYTF
-,TRBJ1-3,-,TRBV10-2,TGCGCCAGGCCAGTGACAGTCCCGGTCCTACAGGCATCTGGAAACACCATATATTTT,CARPVTVPVLQASGNTIYF
TRBD2,TRBJ2-7,-,TRBV5-1,TGCGCCAGCAGCTTAGAGGGAGGGACCCTCTACGAGCAGTACTTC,CASSLEGGTLYEQYF